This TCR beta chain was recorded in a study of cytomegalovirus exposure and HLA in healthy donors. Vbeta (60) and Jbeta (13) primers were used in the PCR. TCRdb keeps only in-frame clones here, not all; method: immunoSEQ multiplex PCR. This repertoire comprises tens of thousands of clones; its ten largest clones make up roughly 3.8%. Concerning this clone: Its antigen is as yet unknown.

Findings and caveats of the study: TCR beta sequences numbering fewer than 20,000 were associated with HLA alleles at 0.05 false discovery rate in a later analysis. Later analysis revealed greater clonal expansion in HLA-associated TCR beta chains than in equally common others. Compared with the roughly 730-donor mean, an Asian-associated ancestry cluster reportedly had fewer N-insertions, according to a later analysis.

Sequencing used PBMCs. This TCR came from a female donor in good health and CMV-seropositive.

CDR3 residues: CASSGSGGSTGELFF. DNA of the CDR3: TGCGCCAGCAGCGGTAGCGGGGGGAGCACCGGGGAGCTGTTTTTT. This chain joins TRBV5-1 and TRBJ2-2, with 10 nucleotides matching TRBD2. Germline assignment: CDR1 SGHRS and CDR2 YFSETQ. The CDR3 spans 15 residues. V shed 4 bases and J 4 bases; nucleotides not matched to a gene: 4.